These 30 T cell receptor beta chains share one sample of origin, sequenced in a study of vaccination effects on CD4 cells after COVID-19. The table came from immunoSEQ multiplex PCR; TCRdb's copy has only in-frame clones and leaves some out. Of around 69,000 clones listed, roughly four fifths are singletons. No antigen has been identified for these receptors. It was after nine to eleven days of culture that CD4+ T cells were isolated. Subjects were given two BNT162b2 or mRNA-1273 vaccine doses. Sequencing was performed on CD4+ T cells from PBMCs cultured without peptide, taken after COVID-19 vaccination. The source is a human donor who received a COVID-19 vaccine.

The chain couples TRBV5-6 to TRBJ2-5, with D unclear. Trimming shortened V by 0 bases and J by 3 bases, and 15 bases separated the two germline ends. Germline loops: CDR1 SGHDT, CDR2 YYEEEE. This CDR3 is built from 16 residues. The CDR3 spells CASSLVSGSAKETQYF. The CDR3 DNA reads TGTGCCAGCAGCTTGGTATCGGGCTCAGCGAAAGAGACCCAGTACTTC. Combining the CDR3 with reference TRBV5-6 and TRBJ2-5 gives the whole variable domain DAGVTQSPTHLIKTRGQQVTLRCSPKSGHDTVSWYQQALGQGPQFIFQYYEEEERQRGNFPDRFSGHQFPNYSSELNVNALLLGDSALYLCASSLVSGSAKETQYFGPGTRLLVL.

The gene calls are TRBV6-2 or TRBV6-3 and TRBJ1-6; D not resolved. Germline CDR1 is MNHEY and CDR2 is SVGEGT. Trimming stripped 6 bases from V and 1 base from J, with 13 bases between. The CDR3 spans 16 residues. CDR3 in amino acids: CASSSDDVSYNSPLHF. CDR3 DNA sequence: TGTGCCAGCAGCTCAGACGACGTATCCTATAATTCACCCCTCCACTTT.

The CDR3 DNA sequence: TGTGCCAGTAGTATCGGGACAGGTGGCGAGCAGTTCTTC. This codes for CASSIGTGGEQFF. This chain connects TRBV19 to TRBJ2-1, with 8 bases that match TRBD1. CDR3 size: 13 residues. Looked up from germline, CDR1 is LNHDA and CDR2 is SQIVND (reference sequence). The trim removed 3 bases at V and 10 bases at J, leaving 5 bases unmatched.

The rearrangement joins TRBV5-1 to TRBJ2-7, with TRBD1 identical over 8 bases. Germline CDR1 is SGHRS and CDR2 is YFSETQ. The CDR3 loop spans 15 amino acids. V lost 0 bases and J lost 4; bases outside the gene matches: 6. The CDR3 coding sequence is TGCGCCAGCAGCTTGGGGGCAGGGGGCTATTACGAGCAGTACGTC. It translates to CASSLGAGGYYEQYV.

The chain links TRBV6-1 to TRBJ1-5, with a possible D match to TRBD1 (6 bases). Between the trimmed V and J ends, which lost 0 bases and 6 bases, there was a span of 15 bases. Germline CDR1 MNHNS, CDR2 SASEGT. CDR3 size: 16 residues. CDR3 sequence reads: CASSEAVGGGGQPQHF. The CDR3 bases are TGTGCCAGCAGTGAAGCGGTGGGGGGCGGAGGTCAGCCCCAGCATTTT.

This chain links TRBV19 with TRBJ2-1, with TRBD2 matching over 13 bases. Germline V gene sequence: CDR1 LNHDA, CDR2 SQIVND (reference sequence). CDR3 length: 18 residues. The V segment lost 4 bases and the J segment 4 bases; nucleotides outside the gene matches: 10. The DNA for the CDR3 is TGTGCCAGTAGTACACGCGGACTAGCGGGGGATCAGTACAATGAGCAGTTCTTC. Its translation: CASSTRGLAGDQYNEQFF.

The chain employs TRBV9 and TRBJ2-3, with a weak D call TRBD2 (5 bases). Germline lookup yields CDR1 SGDLS and CDR2 YYNGEE. CDR3 length equals 14 residues. Trimming removed 2 bases from V and 6 bases from J, with 13 bases in between. The CDR3: CASSVTGFRDTQYF. For the CDR3, the DNA is TGTGCCAGCAGCGTGACGGGGTTCCGGGATACGCAGTATTTT.

V gene TRBV12-5 combines with J gene TRBJ2-5; the D is unclear. This CDR3 is 14 amino acids long. Trimming shortened V by 0 bases and J by 3 bases, and 8 bases separated the two germline ends. CDR1 and CDR2 (germline): LGHNT, FRNRAP. Here the CDR3 reads CASGLVGREETQYF. CDR3 nucleotides: TGTGCTAGTGGTTTGGTAGGTCGGGAAGAGACCCAGTACTTC.

This clone was detected a few times. The rearrangement links TRBV5-1 to TRBJ1-4; 7 bases are a match to TRBD1. The CDR3 totals 15 residues. With V trimmed by 1 base and J by 5 bases, 5 bases remained unmatched. The germline CDR1 and CDR2 sequences are SGHRS and YFSETQ. CDR3 bases: TGCGCCAGCAGCTTGTGGCAGGGGGAGAATGAAAAACTGTTTTTT. Residues: CASSLWQGENEKLFF.

The chain carries TRBV9 and TRBJ2-5; 12 nucleotides match TRBD1. V was pared by 2 bases and J by 4 bases, with 6 bases of the junction left unmatched. CDR3 length: 16 amino acids. Per germline, CDR1 SGDLS and CDR2 YYNGEE. In DNA form, the CDR3 reads TGTGCCAGCAGCGTGACCGGGACAGGGGGCGGAGAGACCCAGTACTTC. Amino acid sequence: CASSVTGTGGGETQYF.

V and J are TRBV7-2 and TRBJ1-4; a possible D gene is TRBD1 (6 bases). V lost 2 bases and J lost 3, with 19 bases in between. This CDR3 has 18 residues. From germline, CDR1 is SGHTA and CDR2 FQGNSA. This chain's CDR3 is CASSLPIYPGAANEKLFF. Here the CDR3 DNA reads TGTGCCAGCAGCTTACCCATATACCCGGGGGCTGCTAATGAAAAACTGTTTTTT.

In this sample, this clone turned up a few times. The chain uses TRBV29-1 and TRBJ2-2; D perhaps matches TRBD1 (6 bases). The CDR3 runs 12 residues. V was shortened by 3 bases and J by 5 bases, with 7 bases between the two germline ends. Germline-derived CDR1 and CDR2 are SQVTM and ANQGSEA. This chain's CDR3 is CSVDQGTGELFF. CDR3 bases: TGCAGCGTTGATCAGGGGACCGGGGAGCTGTTTTTT.

This chain links TRBV6-5 with TRBJ1-2, with 11 bases lining up with TRBD1. There are 14 residues in the CDR3. V lost 5 bases to trimming and J lost 4 bases; unmatched junction nucleotides: 3. In germline, CDR1 is MNHEY, CDR2 SVGAGI. In DNA form, the CDR3 reads TGTGCCAGCAGTAAGGACAGGGGGCCCTATGGCTACACCTTC. Encoded protein: CASSKDRGPYGYTF.

The gene calls are TRBV20-1 and TRBJ2-5; a weak D match, TRBD2 (7 bases). V lost 3 bases, J lost 0 bases, and 11 bases lay in between. The CDR3 runs to 14 residues. The germline CDR1 and CDR2 sequences are DFQATT and SNEGSKA (reference sequence). The CDR3 DNA reads as TGCAGTGCTAGTGGGGGGGCAAACCAAGAGACCCAGTACTTC. Protein: CSASGGANQETQYF.

This rearrangement joins TRBV6-6 to TRBJ2-2; tentative D call: TRBD1 (6 bases). CDR3 length: 14 amino acids. The V end was cut by 8 bases, the J end by 0 bases, with 10 bases between. The germline CDR1 and CDR2 sequences are MNHNY and SVGAGI (reference sequence). CDR3 region: CASSRTANTGELFF. In DNA form, the CDR3 reads TGTGCCAGCTCAAGGACAGCGAACACCGGGGAGCTGTTTTTT.

The chain couples TRBV19 to TRBJ2-6; D possibly corresponds to TRBD2 (5 bases). The CDR3 is 15 residues long. The germline V and J ends were trimmed by 2 bases and 2 bases, with 7 bases remaining between them. Germline V CDR1 and CDR2: LNHDA, SQIVND (reference sequence). The CDR3 spells CASSIKRAGANVLTF. The CDR3 DNA is TGTGCCAGTAGTATAAAGAGGGCTGGGGCCAACGTCCTGACTTTC.

The gene calls are TRBV7-3 and TRBJ1-1, with a weak D call TRBD1 (5 bases). The CDR3 sequence is 14 residues long. The V end was cut by 3 bases, the J end by 1 base, with 9 bases between. CDR1 and CDR2 (germline): SGHTA, FQGTGA. Written as DNA, the CDR3 is TGTGCCAGCAGCTTGCAGGGAGAGAACACTGAAGCTTTCTTT. Residues: CASSLQGENTEAFF.

The rearrangement uses TRBV5-1 and TRBJ2-7; 7 positions match TRBD1. V shed 3 bases and J 6 bases; nucleotides not matched to a gene: 6. The CDR3 has 13 amino acids. Per the germline V gene, CDR1 is SGHRS and CDR2 is YFSETQ. This CDR3 reads CASSSGGVGEQYV. The CDR3 DNA is TGCGCCAGCAGCTCAGGGGGAGTGGGCGAGCAGTACGTC.

The rearrangement links TRBV19 to TRBJ2-1, with D unresolved. CDR3 length: 14 amino acids. Trimming removed 4 bases from V and 2 bases from J, with 9 bases in between. Germline V gene lookup returns CDR1 LNHDA and CDR2 SQIVND (reference sequence). For the CDR3, the DNA is TGTGCCAGTAGTACGTCAGCTGCCTACAATGAGCAGTTCTTC. This translates into CASSTSAAYNEQFF.

This chain uses TRBV5-1 with TRBJ2-3; possible D gene TRBD1, 6 bases. Germline assignment: CDR1 SGHRS and CDR2 YFSETQ. The CDR3 extends over 14 amino acids. Trimming cost V 3 bases and J 2 bases, with 10 bases left between them. The CDR3, as DNA: TGCGCCAGCAGCTACGGACAGAACACAGATACGCAGTATTTT. Translation: CASSYGQNTDTQYF. Filled out from reference TRBV5-1 and TRBJ2-3, the complete variable domain reads KAGVTQTPRYLIKTRGQQVTLSCSPISGHRSVSWYQQTPGQGLQFLFEYFSETQRNKGNFPGRFSGRQFSNSRSEMNVSTLELGDSALYLCASSYGQNTDTQYFGPGTRLTVL.

CDR3 protein: CASSPGSPGEQYV. CDR3 in DNA: TGCGCCAGCAGCCCGGGGTCGCCGGGGGAGCAGTACGTC. The rearrangement uses TRBV5-1 and TRBJ2-7; D might be TRBD2 (5 bases). The CDR3 runs 13 residues. V lost 4 bases and J 7 bases, leaving 15 bases between the germline ends. CDR1 is SGHRS, CDR2 YFSETQ, per germline.

This chain links TRBV5-1 with TRBJ2-2, with D unclear. CDR1 is SGHRS and CDR2 is YFSETQ in the germline V gene. CDR3 length equals 15 residues. V lost 3 bases and J lost 1, with 10 bases in between. Here the CDR3 DNA reads TGCGCCAGCAGCTGGTGGCCGGGGAACACCGGGGAGCTGTTTTTT. Translated, it gives CASSWWPGNTGELFF.

V is TRBV5-1 and J is TRBJ1-2, with 8 bases lining up with TRBD1. This CDR3 is built from 14 residues. V lost 4 bases to trimming and J lost 4 bases; unmatched junction nucleotides: 6. CDR1 and CDR2 (germline): SGHRS, YFSETQ. Here the CDR3 DNA reads TGCGCCAGCAGCACCAGACAGGGGACCTATGGCTACACCTTC. Protein product: CASSTRQGTYGYTF.

The V gene is TRBV5-6, the J gene TRBJ2-1; 14 nucleotides align to TRBD2. The germline gives CDR1 SGHDT, CDR2 YYEEEE. The trim removed 3 bases at V and 6 bases at J, leaving 5 bases unmatched. The CDR3 is made up of 16 amino acids. CDR3 amino acids: CASSWRLAGGRNEQFF. The CDR3, as DNA: TGTGCCAGCAGCTGGCGACTAGCGGGGGGGCGCAATGAGCAGTTCTTC.

This chain joins TRBV5-1 and TRBJ1-3, with D tentatively TRBD1 (6 bases). Germline CDR1 reads SGHRS; CDR2 reads YFSETQ. V was shortened by 0 bases and J by 3 bases, with 10 bases between the two germline ends. CDR3 length: 15 amino acids. The CDR3 nucleotides are TGCGCCAGCAGCTTGGAACAGGGAGGTGGAAACACCATATATTTT. Its protein product is CASSLEQGGGNTIYF.

This chain links TRBV5-1 with TRBJ1-4; no reliable D call. The V gene's germline CDR1 is SGHRS and CDR2 YFSETQ. Between the trimmed V and J ends, which lost 3 bases and 4 bases, there was a span of 4 bases. The CDR3 extends over 12 amino acids. The CDR3 DNA sequence: TGCGCCAGCAGCTGGGATAATGAAAAACTGTTTTTT. It translates to CASSWDNEKLFF.

The rearrangement joins TRBV29-1 to TRBJ2-5, with TRBD2 identical over 9 bases. The CDR3 runs to 15 residues. Germline assignment: CDR1 SQVTM and CDR2 ANQGSEA. The V and J ends lost 2 bases and 2 bases, in that order; junction bases with no gene match: 6. The CDR3 nucleotides read TGCAGCGTTGAACTTCTAGCGGGAAGGCAAGAGACCCAGTACTTC. Protein: CSVELLAGRQETQYF.

This clone was detected a few times. V usage is TRBV7-9 and J usage is TRBJ2-2; 8 bases are a match to TRBD1. V lost 5 bases and J lost 5; bases outside the gene matches: 7. The germline gives CDR1 SEHNR, CDR2 FQNEAQ (reference sequence). The CDR3 loop spans 15 amino acids. The DNA for the CDR3 is TGTGCCAGCAGCGCCCACAGGACAGGGACCGGGGAGCTGTTTTTT. Amino acid sequence: CASSAHRTGTGELFF.

This chain links TRBV5-8 with TRBJ2-5, with 7 nucleotides matching TRBD2. With V trimmed by 7 bases and J by 5 bases, 11 bases remained unmatched. Germline-derived CDR1 and CDR2 are SGHTS and YDEGEE. This CDR3 contains 14 residues. In nucleotides, the CDR3 is TGTGCCAGCTCCTTGGCACTAGCGACGGAGACCCAGTACTTC. Residues: CASSLALATETQYF.

Remarks on this clone: Other DNA sequences from this sample encode an identical CDR3 as well. The chain has TRBV19 and TRBJ1-2; D is unclear. Germline V gives CDR1 LNHDA, CDR2 SQIVND (reference sequence). Deletions cut 3 bases from V and 1 base from J, with 6 bases between. The length of the CDR3 is 13 residues. The CDR3: CASSIRVNYGYTF. CDR3 nucleotides: TGTGCCAGTAGTATTAGGGTTAACTATGGCTACACCTTC.